Given below is one T cell receptor (beta chain) in context. This specimen belongs to a study of CD8 T cells in Susac syndrome. With random hexamers, reverse transcription was performed on about 0.5 to 1 ug of RNA. TCRdb analysed the immunoSEQ multiplex PCR reads with MiXCR anew, one entry per CDR3 protein. The data contain tens of thousands of distinct CDR3 sequences, approximately 90% of them seen just once; the ten biggest clones take up 0.15% to 0.2%. The T cells that were sequenced for TCR beta were CD8+ and CD4+ cells from blood. The authors negatively isolated CD8+ and CD4+ T cells and FACS-enriched TEMRA cells. Sequenced: CD8+ T cells from PBMCs. This receptor was obtained from a human donor in good health.

The DNA of the CDR3 is TGTGCCAGCAGTTTAGTTGGGACAGGGGGATACGAGCAGTACTTC. Encoded protein: CASSLVGTGGYEQYF. The chain joins TRBV28 to TRBJ2-7, with 11 bases identical to TRBD1. The germline gives CDR1 MDHEN, CDR2 SYDVKM. The CDR3 runs to 15 residues. Trimming cost V 2 bases and J 4 bases; bases outside gene matches: 4.